This T cell receptor (beta chain) was obtained from a study of T cells after yellow fever vaccination. Study results and caveats: The booster saw the reappearance of most primary-vaccination clones (roughly 96% CD4, 70% to 90% CD8). Faster peaking, at day 5 versus 15, marked a secondary response that was weaker. A limited proportion of clonotypes was detected within both the CD4 and CD8 compartments.

Template switching with 5'RACE generated the TCR cDNA and added a universal primer site and UMIs. TCRdb itself ran the 5' RACE reads through MiXCR, one entry per CDR3 protein. The profile shows around 340,000 distinct CDR3 sequences, about an eighth of them singletons. Trimming took 5 bases from V and 8 from J; bases not matched to a gene: 6. In germline, CDR1 is SEHNR, CDR2 FQNEAQ (reference sequence). This CDR3 has 13 residues. Only a few counts were recorded for this clonotype. No antigen is known for it. This sequence joins TRBV7-9 and TRBJ1-2, with 9 bases lining up with TRBD1. This clonotype was obtained from a man in his late teens or twenties who received the YFV17D yellow fever vaccine. The sample here was CD4+ T cells sorted from PBMCs, taken 15 days after the yellow fever booster vaccination. This CDR3 reads CASSLWTGDGYTF. The CDR3 nucleotides are TGTGCCAGCAGCCTCTGGACAGGGGACGGCTACACCTTC.